The next 24 T cell receptor beta chains were all read from a single sample in a study of blood T cell repertoires in COVID-19 (TCRdb year 2020). Library preparation was by the immunoSEQ multiplex PCR assay. TCRdb re-hosts the immuneACCESS table, in-frame sequences only. Its copies lack some clones; in the studies checked, an unresolved V gene accounts for under half of them, and the cause for the rest is not known. This sample holds about 110,000 clones; approximately 83% were observed only once. Together, the top ten hold approximately 4.1% of the sample. Sample: peripheral blood. These receptors were obtained from a woman between 65 and 79 years old with acute or convalescent COVID-19.

The CDR3 here is CAWSWQAFEAFF. CDR3 DNA: TGTGCCTGGAGTTGGCAGGCGTTTGAAGCTTTCTTT. The chain carries TRBV30 and TRBJ1-1; no firm D call. The CDR3 is 12 residues long. Germline V lookup: CDR1 GTSNPN, CDR2 SVGIG (reference sequence). V lost 2 bases and J lost 7, with 11 bases in between.

The chain links TRBV19 to TRBJ2-1; 10 bases map to TRBD2. Germline loops: CDR1 LNHDA, CDR2 SQIVND (reference sequence). The J segment lost 6 bases and the V segment lost 3 bases, leaving 5 bases of the junction unmatched. CDR3 length: 15 amino acids. The CDR3 spells CASSILAGGSNEQFF. The CDR3, as DNA: TGTGCCAGTAGTATCTTAGCGGGAGGCAGCAATGAGCAGTTCTTC.

This chain connects TRBV7-6 to TRBJ2-7; weak D call: TRBD1 (5 bases). Germline V CDR1 and CDR2: SGHVS, FNYEAQ. This CDR3 has 15 amino acids. Deletions cut 6 bases from V and 2 bases from J, with 17 bases between. The CDR3 sequence: CASSIDRAEAYEQYF. The CDR3 bases are TGTGCCAGCAGTATAGACAGAGCAGAGGCCTACGAGCAGTACTTC. Based on the CDR3 plus reference TRBV7-6 and TRBJ2-7, the full variable domain is GAGVSQSPRYKVTKRGQDVALRCDPISGHVSLYWYRQALGQGPEFLTYFNYEAQQDKSGLPNDRFSAERPEGSISTLTIQRTEQRDSAMYRCASSIDRAEAYEQYFGPGTRLTVT.

This CDR3 reads CAWGYQVNTEAFF. As DNA, the CDR3 is TGTGCCTGGGGTTACCAGGTGAACACTGAAGCTTTCTTT. The chain combines TRBV30 with TRBJ1-1; D gene unclear. In germline, CDR1 is GTSNPN, CDR2 SVGIG (reference sequence). V dropped 5 bases and J dropped 0 bases, with 10 bases sitting between them. This CDR3 is built from 13 residues.

The CDR3 DNA follows: TGTGCCACCAGCAGATCTAGCGGTGAAAAACTGTTTTTT. Encoded protein: CATSRSSGEKLFF. The chain is built from TRBV15 and TRBJ1-4; D is unclear. The CDR3 consists of 13 residues. V gave up 2 bases and J gave up 7 bases, with 8 bases separating them. Germline CDR1 reads LNHNV; CDR2 reads YYDKDF (reference sequence).

V is TRBV18 and J is TRBJ1-1; D may be TRBD1 (6 bases). The CDR3 is 14 residues long. V lost 2 bases and J lost 5, with 12 bases in between. Germline V lookup: CDR1 KGHSH, CDR2 LQKENI. The CDR3 DNA sequence: TGTGCCAGCTCACCAGGGGGCGTGGGGACTGAAGCTTTCTTT. Its translation: CASSPGGVGTEAFF.

The rearrangement joins TRBV14 to TRBJ2-2; D not certain. CDR3 length: 16 residues. Germline V gene data show CDR1 as SGHDN and CDR2 as FVKESK. V gave up 1 base and J gave up 4 bases, with 13 bases separating them. The CDR3 loop reads CASSQAAEHITGELFF. The CDR3 DNA sequence: TGTGCCAGCAGCCAAGCGGCGGAGCATATCACCGGGGAGCTGTTTTTT. The full variable domain, rest sourced from reference TRBV14 and TRBJ2-2, is EAGVTQFPSHSVIEKGQTVTLRCDPISGHDNLYWYRRVMGKEIKFLLHFVKESKQDESGMPNNRFLAERTGGTYSTLKVQPAELEDSGVYFCASSQAAEHITGELFFGEGSRLTVL.

The rearrangement uses TRBV12-3 or TRBV12-4 and TRBJ2-7; D unclear. Trimming removed 6 bases at V and 6 bases at J, with 12 bases between. This CDR3 is 12 amino acids long. CDR3: CASRERLGEQYF. CDR3 nucleotide sequence: TGTGCCAGCAGGGAGAGGCTCGGCGAGCAGTACTTC.

The chain uses TRBV2 and TRBJ1-2; 7 nucleotides align to TRBD1. Germline assignment: CDR1 SNHLY and CDR2 FYNNEI. The CDR3 has 13 residues. V lost 4 bases and J lost 5; bases outside the gene matches: 4. CDR3 sequence reads: CASSVGQKYGYTF. For the CDR3, the DNA is TGTGCCAGCAGTGTGGGACAGAAGTATGGCTACACCTTC.

This chain links TRBV27 with TRBJ2-1, with 8 positions matching TRBD1. The CDR3 is 17 amino acids. Losses at the gene ends were 4 bases for V and 3 bases for J; bases not matched to a gene: 11. Germline CDR1 and CDR2: MNHEY and SMNVEV (reference sequence). The CDR3 region is CASSSPRDRNLYNEQFF. The CDR3 DNA is TGTGCCAGCAGTTCGCCTCGGGACAGGAACCTCTACAATGAGCAGTTCTTC.

The CDR3 nucleotides read TGTGCCAGCGTCCGGGACAGCATGAACACTGAAGCTTTCTTT. Residues: CASVRDSMNTEAFF. The rearrangement joins TRBV7-9 to TRBJ1-1, with 7 bases identical to TRBD1. Germline-derived CDR1 and CDR2 are SEHNR and FQNEAQ (reference sequence). CDR3 size: 14 residues. Trimming at V came to 8 bases and at J to 0 bases, leaving 6 bases not matched to a gene.

V and J are TRBV2 and TRBJ1-2; no clear D gene. The V end was cut by 9 bases, the J end by 6 bases, with 14 bases between. CDR3 length: 12 amino acids. CDR1 and CDR2 (germline): SNHLY, FYNNEI. In DNA, the CDR3 is TGTGCCAGGGCGACGGGAGAGAATGGCTACACCTTC. This codes for CARATGENGYTF.

This clone was picked up a small number of times. The J gene is TRBJ1-3, the V gene TRBV7-9; no clear D. V lost 1 base to trimming and J lost 3 bases, with 7 bases between them. CDR1 SEHNR and CDR2 FQNEAQ come from the germline V gene (reference sequence). The CDR3 runs to 14 residues. The CDR3 DNA is TGTGCCAGCAGCTTAGGAGAGATTGGAAACACCATATATTTT. It codes for CASSLGEIGNTIYF.

CDR3: CASTLRQGANGELFF. The CDR3 nucleotides are TGTGCCAGCACCCTTCGGCAGGGGGCAAACGGGGAGCTGTTTTTT. This rearrangement joins TRBV11-1 to TRBJ2-2; 8 nucleotides align to TRBD1. The CDR3 totals 15 residues. J was trimmed by 7 bases and V by 7 bases; bases with no gene match: 11. The germline gives CDR1 SGHAT, CDR2 FQDESV (reference sequence).

The chain employs TRBV9 and TRBJ1-1; D remains unclear. From germline, CDR1 is SGDLS and CDR2 YYNGEE. CDR3 length: 13 amino acids. The germline V and J ends were trimmed by 2 bases and 4 bases, with 9 bases remaining between them. CDR3 region: CASSVTAVTEAFF. CDR3 nucleotides: TGTGCCAGCAGCGTGACGGCGGTCACTGAAGCTTTCTTT. Based on the CDR3 plus reference TRBV9 and TRBJ1-1, the full variable domain is DSGVTQTPKHLITATGQRVTLRCSPRSGDLSVYWYQQSLDQGLQFLIQYYNGEERAKGNILERFSAQQFPDLHSELNLSSLELGDSALYFCASSVTAVTEAFFGQGTRLTVV.

The V call is TRBV3-1 (or the pseudogene TRBV3-2), the J call TRBJ1-2, with D possibly being TRBD1 (5 bases). This CDR3 contains 16 residues. V dropped 1 base and J dropped 4 bases, with 16 bases sitting between them. Germline V lookup: CDR1 LGHDT, CDR2 YNNKEL (reference sequence). The CDR3 is CASSQGGGRPSYGYTF. CDR3 bases: TGTGCCAGCAGCCAAGGGGGGGGAAGGCCGTCCTATGGCTACACCTTC.

The V call is TRBV28, the J call TRBJ1-1, with 7 nucleotides matching TRBD1. The CDR3 runs 15 residues. The J segment lost 5 bases and the V segment lost 5 bases, leaving 11 bases of the junction unmatched. CDR1 is MDHEN, CDR2 SYDVKM, per germline. The DNA of the CDR3 is TGTGCCAGCAGTCTAACTCCGACAGGGAGGACTGAAGCTTTCTTT. It specifies CASSLTPTGRTEAFF.

The chain carries TRBV30 and TRBJ1-3; 8 bases match TRBD1. Germline V CDR1 and CDR2: GTSNPN, SVGIG (reference sequence). With 1 base clipped from V and 2 bases from J, the junction kept 7 bases outside the gene matches. The CDR3 sequence is 16 residues long. The CDR3 reads CAWSGGWTGTGNTIYF. The CDR3 DNA reads as TGTGCCTGGAGTGGGGGATGGACAGGGACTGGAAACACCATATATTTT.

This sequence joins TRBV7-2 and TRBJ1-1, with D maybe TRBD1 (6 bases). CDR3 length: 13 amino acids. With 10 bases removed from V and 1 base from J, the gap between germline ends came to 13 bases. The V gene's germline CDR1 is SGHTA and CDR2 FQGNSA. CDR3 sequence: CATQTGGNTEAFF. Here the CDR3 DNA reads TGTGCCACCCAGACAGGAGGGAACACTGAAGCTTTCTTT.

This clone was counted once. The rearrangement links TRBV19 to TRBJ2-1; 11 bases match TRBD2. Trimming cost V 5 bases and J 8 bases; bases outside gene matches: 8. The CDR3 length is 15 residues. From germline, CDR1 is LNHDA and CDR2 SQIVND (reference sequence). CDR3 in amino acids: CASSGRLAGRDEQFF. The CDR3 bases are TGTGCCAGTAGTGGGAGACTAGCGGGAAGGGATGAGCAGTTCTTC. Combining the CDR3 with reference TRBV19 and TRBJ2-1 gives the whole variable domain DGGITQSPKYLFRKEGQNVTLSCEQNLNHDAMYWYRQDPGQGLRLIYYSQIVNDFQKGDIAEGYSVSREKKESFPLTVTSAQKNPTAFYLCASSGRLAGRDEQFFGPGTRLTVL.

This chain connects TRBV29-1 to TRBJ1-1; possible D gene TRBD1, 5 bases. The CDR3 is 14 amino acids. V was clipped by 3 bases and J by 4 bases, with 15 bases between them. CDR1 is SQVTM, CDR2 ANQGSEA, per germline. The CDR3 sequence: CSVDLQGSGTEAFF. The CDR3 DNA sequence: TGCAGCGTTGATCTCCAGGGCTCGGGCACTGAAGCTTTCTTT.

This clone occurred once. The chain uses TRBV5-1 and TRBJ2-3; 11 nucleotides align to TRBD1. Trimming cost V 2 bases and J 5 bases; bases outside gene matches: 7. Germline loops: CDR1 SGHRS, CDR2 YFSETQ. The CDR3 sequence is 16 residues long. This chain's CDR3 is CASSFGQGAAVDTQYF. As DNA, the CDR3 is TGCGCCAGCAGCTTCGGACAGGGGGCCGCTGTAGATACGCAGTATTTT.

V and J are TRBV30 and TRBJ2-2; D unclear. Trimming shortened V by 3 bases and J by 7 bases, and 12 bases separated the two germline ends. Per the germline V gene, CDR1 is GTSNPN and CDR2 is SVGIG (reference sequence). This CDR3 has 13 amino acids. The CDR3 bases are TGTGCCTGGAGCCTTGTCAACTTCGGGGAGCTGTTTTTT. Residues: CAWSLVNFGELFF.

The chain employs TRBV5-5 and TRBJ1-1, with no clear D. The germline V gene encodes CDR1 SGHKS and CDR2 YYEKEE (reference sequence). With 2 bases removed from V and 6 bases from J, the gap between germline ends came to 8 bases. The CDR3 covers 12 residues. The CDR3 reads CASSLMGAEAFF. The CDR3 DNA reads as TGTGCCAGCAGCTTAATGGGCGCTGAAGCTTTCTTT.